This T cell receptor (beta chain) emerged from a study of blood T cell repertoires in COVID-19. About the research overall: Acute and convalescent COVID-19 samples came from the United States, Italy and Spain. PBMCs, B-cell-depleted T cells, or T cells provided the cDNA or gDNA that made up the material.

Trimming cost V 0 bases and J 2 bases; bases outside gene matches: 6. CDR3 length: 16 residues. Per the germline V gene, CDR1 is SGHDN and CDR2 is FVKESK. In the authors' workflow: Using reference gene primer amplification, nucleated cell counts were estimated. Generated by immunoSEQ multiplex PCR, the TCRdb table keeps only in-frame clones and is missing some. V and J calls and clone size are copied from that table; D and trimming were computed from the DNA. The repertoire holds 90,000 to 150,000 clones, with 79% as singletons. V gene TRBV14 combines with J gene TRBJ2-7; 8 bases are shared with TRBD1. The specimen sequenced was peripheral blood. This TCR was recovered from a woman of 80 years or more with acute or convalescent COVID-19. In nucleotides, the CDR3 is TGTGCCAGCAGCCAAGATTTAGGGACAGGAACCTACGAGCAGTACTTC. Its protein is CASSQDLGTGTYEQYF.